Presented here are 3 T cell receptor beta chains from one specimen sequenced in a study of CD8+CD57+ T cells in acquired aplastic anemia. The template used for profiling TCR beta VDJ and CDR3 was genomic DNA. TCRdb recomputed calls from the reads with MiXCR, one row per CDR3 protein. The table has more than 150,000 distinct CDR3 sequences, approximately 48% seen once; the top ten hold over 10%. Patients who underwent sequencing had shown CD8+CD57+ cell expansion by flow cytometry. Sequenced material: sorted CD4+, CD8+, or CD8+CD57+ T cells (not recorded which) from PBMCs. The receptors derive from a human donor with aplastic anemia.

This clonotype occurred a few times. The genes are TRBV15 and TRBJ2-7; D tentatively reads TRBD1 or TRBD2 (5 bases each). Trimming left V 0 bases short and J 2 bases short, with 8 bases between. CDR1 and CDR2 (germline): LNHNV, YYDKDF (reference sequence). The CDR3 sequence is 14 residues long. CDR3 in DNA: TGTGCCACCAGCAGAGAAGAGGGACCCTACGAGCAGTACTTC. Translation gives CATSREEGPYEQYF.

The V call is TRBV20-1, the J call TRBJ1-2; a weak D match, TRBD1 (6 bases). CDR3 length equals 13 residues. V lost 3 bases and J lost 6, with 14 bases in between. The germline CDR1 and CDR2 sequences are DFQATT and SNEGSKA (reference sequence). The CDR3 DNA reads TGCAGTGCTAGCGGAGGGGGTTCCGATGGCTACACCTTC. This gives the protein CSASGGGSDGYTF.

The rearrangement uses TRBV19 and TRBJ1-2; TRBD1 matches at 7 bases. The CDR3 length is 13 residues. CDR1 is LNHDA, CDR2 SQIVND, per germline (reference sequence). Trimming cost V 7 bases and J 5 bases; bases outside gene matches: 7. CDR3 sequence (DNA): TGTGCCAGTACCAAGGGACAGTCATATGGCTACACCTTC. It encodes CASTKGQSYGYTF.